The clone carrying this TCR beta chain was recorded at least ten times. The data originate from a study of human T cells and chemical hapten exposure. Time point noted: pre-sensitization, week 0. The sample's treatment: therapeutic diphenylcyclopropenone sensitization with weekly scalp DPC. TCRdb independently ran MiXCR on the RACE reads; one entry per CDR3 protein. The table includes approximately 100,000 distinct CDR3 sequences, approximately 12% detected once. The clonotype was recovered from a woman aged 50 to 60 with alopecia areata. Some clones in this sample may be carry-over from other donors' samples. This sample comprised whole blood, obtained in connection with sensitization to the hapten diphenylcyclopropenone (DPC).

The CDR3: CASSPLSTDTQYF. The CDR3 DNA is TGTGCCAGCAGCCCACTATCCACAGATACGCAGTATTTT. This chain links TRBV7-9 with TRBJ2-3, with unresolved D. The CDR3 is 13 amino acids. Germline values: CDR1 SEHNR, CDR2 FQNEAQ (reference sequence). V was pared by 5 bases and J by 2 bases, with 8 bases between.